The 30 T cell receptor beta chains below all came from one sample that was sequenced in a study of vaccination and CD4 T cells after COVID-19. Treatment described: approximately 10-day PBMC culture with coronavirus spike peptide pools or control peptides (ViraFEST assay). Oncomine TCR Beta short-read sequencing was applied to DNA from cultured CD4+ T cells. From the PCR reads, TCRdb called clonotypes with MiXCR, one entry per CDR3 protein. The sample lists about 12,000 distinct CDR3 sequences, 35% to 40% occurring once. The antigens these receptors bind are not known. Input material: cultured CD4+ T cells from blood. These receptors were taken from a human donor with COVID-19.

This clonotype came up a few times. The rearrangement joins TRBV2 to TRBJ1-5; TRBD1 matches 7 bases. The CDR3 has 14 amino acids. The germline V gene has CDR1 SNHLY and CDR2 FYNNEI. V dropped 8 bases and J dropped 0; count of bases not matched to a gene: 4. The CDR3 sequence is CASGQDYSNQPQHF. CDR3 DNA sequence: TGTGCCAGCGGACAGGACTATAGCAATCAGCCCCAGCATTTT.

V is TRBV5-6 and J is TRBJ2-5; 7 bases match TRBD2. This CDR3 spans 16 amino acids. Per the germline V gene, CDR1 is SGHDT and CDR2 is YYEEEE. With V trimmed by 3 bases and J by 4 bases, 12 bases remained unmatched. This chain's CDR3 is CASSSVEVGTTETQYF. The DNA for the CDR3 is TGTGCCAGCAGCTCTGTCGAAGTTGGGACTACAGAGACCCAGTACTTC.

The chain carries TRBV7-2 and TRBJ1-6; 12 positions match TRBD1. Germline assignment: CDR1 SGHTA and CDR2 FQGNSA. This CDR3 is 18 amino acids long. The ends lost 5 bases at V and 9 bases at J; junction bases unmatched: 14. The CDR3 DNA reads TGTGCCAGCAGCCACGCCGGGACAGGGGGCCGTTGGGGTTCACCCCTCCACTTT. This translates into CASSHAGTGGRWGSPLHF.

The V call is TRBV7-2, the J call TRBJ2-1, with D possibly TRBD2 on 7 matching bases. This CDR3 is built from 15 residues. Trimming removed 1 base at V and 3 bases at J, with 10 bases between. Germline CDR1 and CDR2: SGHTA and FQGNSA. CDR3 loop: CASSLDGGHYNEQFF. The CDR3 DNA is TGTGCCAGCAGCTTAGACGGGGGGCACTACAATGAGCAGTTCTTC.

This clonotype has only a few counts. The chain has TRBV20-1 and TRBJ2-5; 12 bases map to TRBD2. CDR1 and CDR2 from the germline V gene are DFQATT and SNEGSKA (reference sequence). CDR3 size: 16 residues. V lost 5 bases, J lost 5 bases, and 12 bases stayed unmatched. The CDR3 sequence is CSAPPLAGGPGETQYF. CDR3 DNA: TGCAGTGCTCCCCCGCTAGCGGGGGGGCCAGGCGAGACCCAGTACTTC.

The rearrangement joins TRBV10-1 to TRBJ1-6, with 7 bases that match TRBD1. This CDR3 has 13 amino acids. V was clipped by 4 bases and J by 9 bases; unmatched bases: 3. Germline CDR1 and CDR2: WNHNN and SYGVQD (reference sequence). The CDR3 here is CASSAQGFSPLHF. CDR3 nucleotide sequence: TGCGCCAGCAGTGCACAGGGGTTTTCACCCCTCCACTTT.

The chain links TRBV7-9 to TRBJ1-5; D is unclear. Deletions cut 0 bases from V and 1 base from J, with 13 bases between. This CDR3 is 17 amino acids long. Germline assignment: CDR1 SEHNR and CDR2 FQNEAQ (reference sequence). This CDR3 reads CASSLAGLGLSNQPQHF. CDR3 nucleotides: TGTGCCAGCAGCTTAGCGGGCTTGGGATTGAGCAATCAGCCCCAGCATTTT.

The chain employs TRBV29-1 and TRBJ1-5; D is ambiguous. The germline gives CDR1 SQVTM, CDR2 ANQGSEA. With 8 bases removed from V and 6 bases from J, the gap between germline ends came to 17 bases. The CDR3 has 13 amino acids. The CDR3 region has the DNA TGCAGCTCACGCACTGGTCCCGGTCAGCCCCAGCATTTT. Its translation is CSSRTGPGQPQHF.

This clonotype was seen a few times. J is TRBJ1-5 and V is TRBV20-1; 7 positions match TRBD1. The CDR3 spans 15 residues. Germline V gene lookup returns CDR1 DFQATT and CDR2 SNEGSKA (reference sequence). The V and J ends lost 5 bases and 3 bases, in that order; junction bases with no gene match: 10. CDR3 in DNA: TGCAGTGCTCCGGGACCGGGACAGCCCAATCAGCCCCAGCATTTT. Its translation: CSAPGPGQPNQPQHF.

As DNA, the CDR3 is TGTGCCAGCAGCCCACTCCCGGGACAGGGTATTTCTGGCACAGATACGCAGTATTTT. Amino acids: CASSPLPGQGISGTDTQYF. The rearrangement joins TRBV7-9 to TRBJ2-3; 9 bases line up with TRBD1. Germline CDR1 is SEHNR and CDR2 is FQNEAQ (reference sequence). This CDR3 has 19 residues. V was clipped by 5 bases and J by 1 base; unmatched bases: 16.

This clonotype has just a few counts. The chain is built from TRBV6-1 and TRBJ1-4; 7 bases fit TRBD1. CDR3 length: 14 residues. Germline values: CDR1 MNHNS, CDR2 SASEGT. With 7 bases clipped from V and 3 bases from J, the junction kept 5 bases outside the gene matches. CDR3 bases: TGTGCCAGCACCGACAGGGCATCTAATGAAAAACTGTTTTTT. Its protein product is CASTDRASNEKLFF.

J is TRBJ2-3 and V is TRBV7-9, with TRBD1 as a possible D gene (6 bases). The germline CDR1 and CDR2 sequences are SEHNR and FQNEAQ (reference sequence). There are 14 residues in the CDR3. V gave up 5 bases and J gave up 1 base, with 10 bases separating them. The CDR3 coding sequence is TGTGCCAGCAGCCCCTCAGGGGGCACAGATACGCAGTATTTT. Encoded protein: CASSPSGGTDTQYF.

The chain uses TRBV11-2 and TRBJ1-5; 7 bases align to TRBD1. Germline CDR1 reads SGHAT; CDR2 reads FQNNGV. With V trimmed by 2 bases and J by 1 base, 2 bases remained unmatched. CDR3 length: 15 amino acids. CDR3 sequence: CASSLSGGSNQPQHF. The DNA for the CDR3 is TGTGCCAGCAGCTTATCAGGGGGAAGCAATCAGCCCCAGCATTTT.

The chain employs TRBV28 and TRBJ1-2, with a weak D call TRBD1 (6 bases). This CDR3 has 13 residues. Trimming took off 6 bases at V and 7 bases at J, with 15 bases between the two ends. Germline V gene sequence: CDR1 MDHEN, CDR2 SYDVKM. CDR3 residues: CASSRTGLAGYTF. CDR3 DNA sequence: TGTGCCAGCAGCCGAACAGGGTTAGCTGGCTACACCTTC.

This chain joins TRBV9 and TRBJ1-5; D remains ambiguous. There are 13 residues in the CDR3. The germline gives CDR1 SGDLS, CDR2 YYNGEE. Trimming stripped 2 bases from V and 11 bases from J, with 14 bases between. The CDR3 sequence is CASSVGHQGTQHF. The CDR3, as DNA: TGTGCCAGCAGCGTGGGTCACCAAGGGACCCAGCATTTT.

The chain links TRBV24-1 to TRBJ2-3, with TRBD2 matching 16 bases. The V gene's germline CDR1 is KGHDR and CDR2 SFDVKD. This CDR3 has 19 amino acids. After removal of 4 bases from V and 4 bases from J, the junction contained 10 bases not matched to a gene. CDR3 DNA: TGTGCCACCAGTGACCCCGCGGGACTAGCGGGGGGGCCCCCAGATACGCAGTATTTT. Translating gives CATSDPAGLAGGPPDTQYF.

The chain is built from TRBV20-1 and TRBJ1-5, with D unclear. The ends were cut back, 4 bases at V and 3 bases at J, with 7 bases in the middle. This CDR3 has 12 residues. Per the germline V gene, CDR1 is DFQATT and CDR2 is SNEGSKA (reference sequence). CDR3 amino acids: CSATENNQPQHF. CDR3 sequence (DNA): TGCAGTGCTACAGAGAACAATCAGCCCCAGCATTTT.

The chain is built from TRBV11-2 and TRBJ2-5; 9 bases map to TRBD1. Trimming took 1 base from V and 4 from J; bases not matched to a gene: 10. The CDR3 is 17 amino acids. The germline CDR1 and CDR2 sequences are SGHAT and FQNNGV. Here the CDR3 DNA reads TGTGCCAGCAGCTTAGGACCCGGGACAGGGTTAGGAGAGACCCAGTACTTC. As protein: CASSLGPGTGLGETQYF.

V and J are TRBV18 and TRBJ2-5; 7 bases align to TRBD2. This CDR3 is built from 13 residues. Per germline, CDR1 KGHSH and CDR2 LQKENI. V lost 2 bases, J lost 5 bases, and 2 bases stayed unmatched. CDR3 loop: CASSPGLGETQYF. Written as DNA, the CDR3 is TGTGCCAGCTCACCAGGACTAGGGGAGACCCAGTACTTC. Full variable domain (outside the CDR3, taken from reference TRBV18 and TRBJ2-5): NAGVMQNPRHLVRRRGQEARLRCSPMKGHSHVYWYRQLPEEGLKFMVYLQKENIIDESGMPKERFSAEFPKEGPSILRIQQVVRGDSAAYFCASSPGLGETQYFGPGTRLLVL.

The CDR3 is CAISPGTALNEKLFF. The CDR3 bases are TGTGCCATCAGTCCCGGGACAGCCTTAAATGAAAAACTGTTTTTT. This chain joins TRBV10-3 and TRBJ1-4; 7 bases agree with TRBD1. The CDR3 has 15 amino acids. Losses at the gene ends were 5 bases for V and 5 bases for J; bases not matched to a gene: 8. Germline CDR1 and CDR2: ENHRY and SYGVKD.

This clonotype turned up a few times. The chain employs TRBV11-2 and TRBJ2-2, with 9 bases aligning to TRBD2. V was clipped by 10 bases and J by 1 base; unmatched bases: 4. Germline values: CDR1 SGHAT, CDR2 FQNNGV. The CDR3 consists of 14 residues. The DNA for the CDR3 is TGTGCCACCAGACTAGCGGTGAACACCGGGGAGCTGTTTTTT. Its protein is CATRLAVNTGELFF.

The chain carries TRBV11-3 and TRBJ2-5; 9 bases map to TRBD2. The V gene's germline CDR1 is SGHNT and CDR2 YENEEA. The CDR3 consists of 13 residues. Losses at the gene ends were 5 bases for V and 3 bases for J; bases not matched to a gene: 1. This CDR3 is CASSPSGEETQYF. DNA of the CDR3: TGTGCCAGCAGCCCTAGCGGGGAAGAGACCCAGTACTTC.

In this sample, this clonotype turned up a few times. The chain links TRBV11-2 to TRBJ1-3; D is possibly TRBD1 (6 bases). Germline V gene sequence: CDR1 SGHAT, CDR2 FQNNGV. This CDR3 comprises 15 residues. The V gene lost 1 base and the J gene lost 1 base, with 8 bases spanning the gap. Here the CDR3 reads CASSLGGHSGNTIYF. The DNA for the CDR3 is TGTGCCAGCAGCTTAGGGGGGCATTCTGGAAACACCATATATTTT.

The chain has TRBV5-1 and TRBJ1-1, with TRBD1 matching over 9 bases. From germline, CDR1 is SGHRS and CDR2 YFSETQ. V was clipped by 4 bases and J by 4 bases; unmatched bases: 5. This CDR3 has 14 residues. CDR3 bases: TGCGCCAGCAGCCACACAGGGGGCACCACTGAAGCTTTCTTT. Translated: CASSHTGGTTEAFF. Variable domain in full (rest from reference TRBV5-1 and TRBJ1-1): KAGVTQTPRYLIKTRGQQVTLSCSPISGHRSVSWYQQTPGQGLQFLFEYFSETQRNKGNFPGRFSGRQFSNSRSEMNVSTLELGDSALYLCASSHTGGTTEAFFGQGTRLTVV.

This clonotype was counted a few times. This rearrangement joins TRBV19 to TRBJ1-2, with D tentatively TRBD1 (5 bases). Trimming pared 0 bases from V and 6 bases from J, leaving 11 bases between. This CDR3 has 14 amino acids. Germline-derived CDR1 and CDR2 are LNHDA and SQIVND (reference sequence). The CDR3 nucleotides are TGTGCCAGTAGTATAGAGCAGGGTTGGGATGGCTACACCTTC. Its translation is CASSIEQGWDGYTF.

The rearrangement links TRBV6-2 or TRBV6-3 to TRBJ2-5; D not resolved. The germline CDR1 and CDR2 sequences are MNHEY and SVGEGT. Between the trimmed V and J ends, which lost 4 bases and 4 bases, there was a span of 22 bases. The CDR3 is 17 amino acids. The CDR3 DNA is TGTGCCAGCAGTTCCGCCAAACTTTACTGGCTCGGAGAGACCCAGTACTTC. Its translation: CASSSAKLYWLGETQYF.

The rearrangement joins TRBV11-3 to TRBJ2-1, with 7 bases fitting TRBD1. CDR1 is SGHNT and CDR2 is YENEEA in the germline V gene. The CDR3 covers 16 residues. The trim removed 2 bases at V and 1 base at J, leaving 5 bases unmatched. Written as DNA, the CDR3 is TGTGCCAGCAGCTTACTACAGGGGAAGTCCTACAATGAGCAGTTCTTC. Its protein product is CASSLLQGKSYNEQFF.

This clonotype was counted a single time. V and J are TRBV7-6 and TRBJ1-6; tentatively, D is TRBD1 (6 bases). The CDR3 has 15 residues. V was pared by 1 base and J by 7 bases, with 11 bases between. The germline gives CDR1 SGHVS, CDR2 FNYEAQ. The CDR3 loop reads CASSLDRARNSPLHF. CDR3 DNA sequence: TGTGCCAGCAGCTTAGACAGGGCACGCAATTCACCCCTCCACTTT.

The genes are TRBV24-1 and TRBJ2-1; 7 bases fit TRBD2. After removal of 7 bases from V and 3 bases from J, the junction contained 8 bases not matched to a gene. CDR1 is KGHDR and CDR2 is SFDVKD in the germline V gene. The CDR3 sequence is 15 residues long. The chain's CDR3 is CATSDSGTNYNEQFF. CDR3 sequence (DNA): TGTGCCACCAGCGACTCCGGGACTAACTACAATGAGCAGTTCTTC.

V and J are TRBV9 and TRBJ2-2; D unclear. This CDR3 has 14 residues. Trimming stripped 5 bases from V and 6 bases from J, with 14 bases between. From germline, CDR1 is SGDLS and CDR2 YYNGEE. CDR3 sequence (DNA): TGTGCCAGCAGGAAAGGGTTACCGGCCGGGGAGCTGTTTTTT. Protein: CASRKGLPAGELFF.